A single sample is the source of the 12 T cell receptor beta chains below, sequenced in a study of cytomegalovirus exposure and HLA in healthy donors. PCR was performed using 60 Vbeta and 13 Jbeta primers. Produced via immunoSEQ multiplex PCR; TCRdb's table is partial and in-frame only. This sample has more than 150,000 clones; roughly 80% occur once, and the top ten carry 1.4% to 1.5%. The sample consisted of PBMCs. Every receptor here comes from a male donor in good health and CMV-seronegative.

V and J are TRBV2 and TRBJ2-7; 7 bases align to TRBD1. The germline CDR1 and CDR2 sequences are SNHLY and FYNNEI. This CDR3 has 16 residues. Unmatched junction bases numbered 15, after V lost 7 bases and J lost 3 bases. The CDR3 nucleotides read TGTGCCAGCACTGGGGACAGTGGATACGAGGGCTACGAGCAGTACTTC. Translated: CASTGDSGYEGYEQYF.

The chain combines TRBV27 with TRBJ2-7, with TRBD2 matching over 10 bases. This CDR3 contains 16 residues. The germline V gene has CDR1 MNHEY and CDR2 SMNVEV (reference sequence). Unmatched junction bases numbered 8, after V lost 6 bases and J lost 0 bases. The CDR3 loop reads CASRILASGSSYEQYF. CDR3 nucleotide sequence: TGTGCCAGCAGAATCCTCGCTAGCGGGAGCTCCTACGAGCAGTACTTC.

The genes are TRBV19 and TRBJ1-1, with TRBD1 as a possible D gene (5 bases). Per germline, CDR1 LNHDA and CDR2 SQIVND (reference sequence). With 6 bases removed from V and 1 base from J, the gap between germline ends came to 6 bases. The CDR3 spans 12 residues. The CDR3 region has the DNA TGTGCCAGTAGCCAGGGGAACACTGAAGCTTTCTTT. Translating it yields CASSQGNTEAFF.

The chain recombines TRBV18 with TRBJ1-1; D is unclear. This CDR3 has 13 residues. With 2 bases removed from V and 4 bases from J, the gap between germline ends came to 8 bases. Germline V gene data show CDR1 as KGHSH and CDR2 as LQKENI. CDR3 sequence reads: CASSPGAGTEAFF. DNA for the CDR3: TGTGCCAGCTCACCAGGAGCCGGCACTGAAGCTTTCTTT. Drawing the rest from reference TRBV18 and TRBJ1-1, the complete variable domain is NAGVMQNPRHLVRRRGQEARLRCSPMKGHSHVYWYRQLPEEGLKFMVYLQKENIIDESGMPKERFSAEFPKEGPSILRIQQVVRGDSAAYFCASSPGAGTEAFFGQGTRLTVV.

This clone has only a few counts. The chain recombines TRBV5-1 with TRBJ2-5, with D maybe TRBD1 (6 bases). The germline V and J ends were trimmed by 4 bases and 2 bases, with 12 bases remaining between them. Germline loops: CDR1 SGHRS, CDR2 YFSETQ. The length of the CDR3 is 14 residues. CDR3 residues: CASSTGTEQETQYF. Here the CDR3 DNA reads TGCGCCAGCAGCACAGGGACGGAACAAGAGACCCAGTACTTC.

This sequence joins TRBV14 and TRBJ2-7, with D possibly TRBD1 on 6 matching bases. The ends were cut back, 1 base at V and 5 bases at J, with 21 bases in the middle. The length of the CDR3 is 17 residues. Germline CDR1 SGHDN, CDR2 FVKESK. The CDR3 nucleotides are TGTGCCAGCAGCCAAGGAAATGGCTTGGCAGGGGACCACGAGCAGTACTTC. Its translation is CASSQGNGLAGDHEQYF.

V gene TRBV19 combines with J gene TRBJ1-3, with D maybe TRBD1 (6 bases). This CDR3 region has 18 residues. Between the trimmed V and J ends, which lost 6 bases and 0 bases, there was a span of 21 bases. Germline assignment: CDR1 LNHDA and CDR2 SQIVND (reference sequence). CDR3 coding DNA: TGTGCCAGTAGACACGCGGGGGCGCGCCACTTCTCTGGAAACACCATATATTTT. Translated, it gives CASRHAGARHFSGNTIYF.

This chain links TRBV5-4 with TRBJ2-5, with TRBD2 as a possible D gene (7 bases). This CDR3 is built from 15 residues. The V end was cut by 3 bases, the J end by 5 bases, with 17 bases between. Germline-derived CDR1 and CDR2 are SGHNT and YYREEE (reference sequence). CDR3 sequence reads: CASSSKGGGGETQYF. Here the CDR3 DNA reads TGTGCCAGCAGCTCGAAGGGGGGGGGCGGGGAGACCCAGTACTTC.

J is TRBJ2-1 and V is TRBV9; possibly TRBD2 for D (6 bases). CDR3 length: 14 residues. Germline V gene sequence: CDR1 SGDLS, CDR2 YYNGEE. Deletions cut 0 bases from V and 9 bases from J, with 13 bases between. CDR3 DNA sequence: TGTGCCAGCAGCGTAGCTTATAGGGGAGGTGAGCAGTTCTTC. Protein product: CASSVAYRGGEQFF.

The chain has TRBV5-1 and TRBJ1-5; a weak D match, TRBD1 (5 bases). Trimming shortened V by 0 bases and J by 1 base, and 11 bases separated the two germline ends. This CDR3 spans 16 amino acids. Germline V gives CDR1 SGHRS, CDR2 YFSETQ. The CDR3 DNA is TGCGCCAGCAGCTTGGAGCCGGGGGTGAGCAATCAGCCCCAGCATTTT. Encoded protein: CASSLEPGVSNQPQHF.

This rearrangement joins TRBV7-2 to TRBJ1-1; D gene ambiguous. The germline V and J ends were trimmed by 4 bases and 7 bases, with 13 bases remaining between them. The germline V gene encodes CDR1 SGHTA and CDR2 FQGNSA. The CDR3 sequence is 13 residues long. CDR3: CASSSMGHFEAFF. The CDR3, as DNA: TGTGCCAGCAGCTCGATGGGCCATTTTGAAGCTTTCTTT.

The V call is TRBV5-1, the J call TRBJ2-1; tentative D call: TRBD2 (5 bases). The CDR3 runs 15 residues. The germline V gene has CDR1 SGHRS and CDR2 YFSETQ. V lost 1 base and J lost 12, with 20 bases in between. CDR3 protein: CASSLLDGSRDRQFF. DNA of the CDR3: TGCGCCAGCAGCTTGCTGGACGGATCCCGGGATAGGCAGTTCTTC.